This T cell receptor beta chain was recovered during a study of molecular identifiers for immune sequencing clone quantification. Whole-study findings and limits: Single-cell amounts of spiked Jurkat TCR RNA were reportedly detectable among about a million naive cells.

This clonotype showed up many times. Its antigen is unidentified. V lost 6 bases to trimming and J lost 5 bases, with 17 bases between them. The CDR3 contains 14 residues. Per the germline V gene, CDR1 is MNHEY and CDR2 is SVGAGI. TCRdb re-called the PCR reads through MiXCR, storing one row per CDR3 protein. The sample lists just under 650,000 distinct CDR3 sequences, approximately 20% occurring once. Sequencing was done on a sample of naive CD8+ T cells from blood, with Jurkat cell RNA spiked in. Subset reported: FACS-sorted CD8+CD4-CCR7+CD45RA+ naive T cells. This TCR was recovered from a human donor in good health. Some libraries in this study had Jurkat cell RNA spiked in. J is TRBJ2-7 and V is TRBV6-5; the D call may be TRBD1 or TRBD2 (5 bases each). The CDR3 nucleotides are TGTGCCAGCAGAGCCGGGGCTACATGGGACGAGCAGTACTTC. This codes for CASRAGATWDEQYF.